The 9 T cell receptor beta chains listed next were all sequenced from one sample in a study of blood T cell repertoires in COVID-19. TCRdb's copy holds only in-frame clones and misses some; the assay was immunoSEQ multiplex PCR. The sample has roughly 330,000 clones; approximately 84% are singletons. Input material: PBMCs or T cells enriched from blood (not recorded which). These receptors all stem from a woman aged 18-30 years who had recovered from COVID-19.

V gene TRBV3-1 (or the pseudogene TRBV3-2) combines with J gene TRBJ1-3, with no clear D. Deletions cut 1 base from V and 5 bases from J, with 12 bases between. The V gene's germline CDR1 is LGHDT and CDR2 YNNKEL (reference sequence). The CDR3 contains 15 residues. The CDR3 region has the DNA TGTGCCAGCAGCCAAGCAGCGTCGTTCAGAAACACCATATATTTT. Amino acid sequence: CASSQAASFRNTIYF.

V and J are TRBV19 and TRBJ1-6; 10 bases line up with TRBD1. The CDR3 covers 16 residues. CDR1 and CDR2 (germline): LNHDA, SQIVND (reference sequence). Trimming at V came to 6 bases and at J to 6 bases, leaving 8 bases not matched to a gene. The CDR3 bases are TGTGCCAGTAGAGCCGGGACAGGGGAATCTAATTCACCCCTCCACTTT. Amino acids: CASRAGTGESNSPLHF.

The rearrangement joins TRBV7-2 to TRBJ1-2; D perhaps matches TRBD1 (5 bases). Germline CDR1 reads SGHTA; CDR2 reads FQGNSA. The CDR3 totals 14 residues. Trimming removed 2 bases from V and 2 bases from J, with 9 bases in between. The CDR3 spells CASSLIGENYGYTF. The CDR3 nucleotides are TGTGCCAGCAGCTTAATAGGGGAAAACTATGGCTACACCTTC. The entire variable domain, with the rest obtained from reference TRBV7-2 and TRBJ1-2, is as follows: GAGVSQSPSNKVTEKGKDVELRCDPISGHTALYWYRQSLGQGLEFLIYFQGNSAPDKSGLPSDRFSAERTGGSVSTLTIQRTQQEDSAVYLCASSLIGENYGYTFGSGTRLTVV.

This clone has just one count. The chain joins TRBV28 to TRBJ1-4; no firm D call. This CDR3 has 14 amino acids. The germline CDR1 and CDR2 sequences are MDHEN and SYDVKM. V lost 5 bases and J 8 bases, leaving 15 bases between the germline ends. The CDR3 protein is CASSPARGGEKLFF. DNA for the CDR3: TGTGCCAGCAGTCCCGCACGGGGAGGGGAAAAACTGTTTTTT.

Regarding this clone: Other DNA sequences from this sample encode an identical CDR3 as well. The V and J genes are TRBV27 and TRBJ2-1; 11 nucleotides agree with TRBD1. The CDR3 runs 14 residues. After removal of 3 bases from V and 6 bases from J, the junction contained 1 base not matched to a gene. Germline assignment: CDR1 MNHEY and CDR2 SMNVEV (reference sequence). CDR3 nucleotides: TGTGCCAGCAGTTTGGGACAGGGGGGCAATGAGCAGTTCTTC. Its protein product is CASSLGQGGNEQFF.

With regard to this clone: Additional DNA sequences in this sample encode the identical CDR3. The chain couples TRBV5-4 to TRBJ1-5; 9 bases map to TRBD1. CDR3 length: 15 residues. J lost 1 base, V lost 4 bases, and 3 bases had no gene match. Germline lookup yields CDR1 SGHNT and CDR2 YYREEE (reference sequence). The CDR3 DNA reads as TGTGCCAGCAGCCCGGGACAGGGCAGCAATCAGCCCCAGCATTTT. Protein sequence: CASSPGQGSNQPQHF. The whole variable domain, filled in from reference TRBV5-4 and TRBJ1-5, reads ETGVTQSPTHLIKTRGQQVTLRCSSQSGHNTVSWYQQALGQGPQFIFQYYREEENGRGNFPPRFSGLQFPNYSSELNVNALELDDSALYLCASSPGQGSNQPQHFGDGTRLSIL.

CDR3 coding DNA: TGTGCCAGCAATCCGGACAGGGGCGCGGGGACCCAGTACTTC. Translating gives CASNPDRGAGTQYF. The chain employs TRBV6-5 and TRBJ2-5, with 9 bases matching TRBD1. The ends lost 7 bases at V and 7 bases at J; junction bases unmatched: 10. Germline assignment: CDR1 MNHEY and CDR2 SVGAGI. The CDR3 loop spans 14 amino acids.

The gene calls are TRBV10-3 and TRBJ2-7; D call uncertain. Trimming took off 3 bases at V and 3 bases at J, with 6 bases between the two ends. The germline CDR1 and CDR2 sequences are ENHRY and SYGVKD. The CDR3 is 12 amino acids. DNA for the CDR3: TGTGCCATCAGTGACAGACACTACGAGCAGTACTTC. Amino acid sequence: CAISDRHYEQYF.

This clone was counted only a few times. V gene TRBV18 combines with J gene TRBJ2-7; a possible D gene is TRBD2 (5 bases). Per germline, CDR1 KGHSH and CDR2 LQKENI. Trimming removed 2 bases from V and 2 bases from J, with 13 bases in between. The CDR3 extends over 15 amino acids. The CDR3 coding sequence is TGTGCCAGCTCACCAGATTATCTAGCAACCTACGAGCAGTACTTC. Translation gives CASSPDYLATYEQYF.